This T cell receptor (beta chain) was retrieved from a study of T cells after posttransplantation cyclophosphamide (dated by TCRdb to about 2016). In terms of the full investigation: Using TRB sequencing, the study followed how the T cell repertoire reconstituted after myeloablative bone marrow transplantation in which posttransplantation cyclophosphamide served as GVHD prophylaxis. Samples from about 33 PTCy-treated patients and 15 to 20 related bone marrow donors of those patients were subjected to antigen receptor sequencing. Blood from all 34 PTCy patients who had 1-year posttransplant specimens underwent TRB sequencing. In 3 patients, TRB sequencing was also performed on up to about 3 more blood samples taken 2 to 5.2 years after transplant, and in a handful of patients, pretransplant blood was also TRB-sequenced. TRA and TRB clonality were tightly correlated in several samples, so subsequent TCR analyses focused on TRB only. Public TRB sequences were compared against a database of over 3,500 sequences linked to responses to pathogens, tumor antigens, self-antigens and alloantigens. Broad study findings and their caveats: Across approximately 45 patients, TRB clonality was highly associated with recipient CMV seropositivity and CMV reactivation, and diversity in PTCy patients was similar to diversity in CNI/methotrexate controls. At 1-2 months, donor-recipient similarity was low but rose over the first year, and the later blood repertoires were often dominated by donor CD8+ memory clones. The TRB repertoires of T cells infiltrating skin or the GI tract showed only limited overlap with the TRB repertoires found in blood.

Genomic DNA was used for TRB sequencing, which was performed with the immunoSEQ assay at survey resolution or with the hsTCRB kit. In the authors' own workflow: The immunoSEQ software was used for initial read processing, and the LymphoSeq R package was used for repertoire analyses. For each TRB dataset, clonality was calculated as 1 minus normalized Shannon entropy, and the Gini coefficient was computed as well. To infer phenotypes in unsorted samples, TRB sequences from sorted subsets of the recipient or donor were mapped onto the unsorted samples of the same recipient. The table comes from immuneACCESS by way of TCRdb, which keeps in-frame sequences with V and J called. Part of the clones is missing from these tables; in studies checked, under half for an unresolved V gene and the rest for unknown reasons. From that table come the V and J calls and clone size; the DNA was used to work out D and trimming. A total of about 47,000 clones appear in this sample, approximately 94% of them only once. The top ten clones comprise 2.9% of the sample.

On the day of marrow donation, related bone marrow donors gave peripheral blood samples. Peripheral blood and bone marrow mononuclear cells were isolated by Ficoll-Hypaque density centrifugation and cryopreserved. Sequences MNHNS (CDR1) and SASEGT (CDR2) are obtained from the germline V gene. Relative to germline, V is 5 bases shorter and J is 2 bases shorter, with 14 bases between their ends. From the cysteine up to the phenylalanine, the CDR3 has a length of 15 residues. Only the CDR3 region is kept as DNA, spanning 45 bases read in frame from base 1. Turning to this clone: Its antigen specificity is not known. No base-level quality is on record; no much larger clone is a single base apart.

This TCR was sampled from a woman aged 25 to 39 in good health and a related stem cell transplant donor. The rearranged segments are TRBV6-1 and TRBJ2-3, with the identity of the D gene unclear. Sequenced input: PBMCs. The DNA sequence is given as TGTGCCAGCAGTCTGCAGGCTATTGACACAGATACGCAGTATTTT. This gives the protein CASSLQAIDTDTQYF.